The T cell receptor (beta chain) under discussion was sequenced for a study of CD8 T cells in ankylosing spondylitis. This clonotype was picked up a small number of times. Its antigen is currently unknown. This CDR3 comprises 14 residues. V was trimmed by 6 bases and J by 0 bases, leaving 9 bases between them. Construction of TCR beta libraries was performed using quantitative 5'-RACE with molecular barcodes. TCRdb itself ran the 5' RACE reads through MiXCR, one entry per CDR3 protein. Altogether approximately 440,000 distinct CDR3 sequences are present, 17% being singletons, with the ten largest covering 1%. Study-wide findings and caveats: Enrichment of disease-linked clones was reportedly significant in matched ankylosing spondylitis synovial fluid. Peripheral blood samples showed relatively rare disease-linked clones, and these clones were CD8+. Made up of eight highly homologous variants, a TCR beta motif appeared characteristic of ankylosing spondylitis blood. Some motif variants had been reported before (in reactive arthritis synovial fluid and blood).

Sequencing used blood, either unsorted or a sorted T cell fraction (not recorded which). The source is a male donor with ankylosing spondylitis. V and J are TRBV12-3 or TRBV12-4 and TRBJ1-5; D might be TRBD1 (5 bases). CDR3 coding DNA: TGTGCCAGCAGACCGGGGGGTAGCAATCAGCCCCAGCATTTT. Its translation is CASRPGGSNQPQHF.